A single sample is the source of the 14 T cell receptor beta chains below, sequenced in a study of technical replicates of blood from a handful of donors. Sequenced by immunoSEQ multiplex PCR; TCRdb stores in-frame clones only, minus some. The table lists around 79,000 clones, roughly 92% of them singletons. Source material: T cells isolated from PBMCs. Every receptor here comes from a human donor in good health.

This clone was recorded once. The chain has TRBV12-5 and TRBJ2-3; unclear D gene. Trimming left V 1 base short and J 3 bases short, with 8 bases between. CDR3 size: 14 residues. CDR1 is LGHNT, CDR2 FRNRAP, per germline. The CDR3 DNA follows: TGTGCTAGTGGTTTGGAGAGGCTAACAGATACGCAGTATTTT. Its translation: CASGLERLTDTQYF.

The chain is built from TRBV7-8 and TRBJ1-5; the D gene is possibly TRBD1 (5 bases). Trimming took 5 bases from V and 6 from J, leaving 23 bases between them. This CDR3 contains 17 residues. The V gene's germline CDR1 is SGHVS and CDR2 FQNEAQ. The CDR3 loop is CASSTRPGFTGPQPQHF. CDR3 nucleotides: TGTGCCAGCAGCACCCGCCCAGGGTTCACGGGCCCTCAGCCCCAGCATTTT.

The chain is built from TRBV4-2 and TRBJ2-2, with TRBD2 matching 10 bases. Germline V gene data show CDR1 as LGHNA and CDR2 as YNFKEQ. This CDR3 spans 15 amino acids. The J segment lost 5 bases and the V segment lost 4 bases, leaving 4 bases of the junction unmatched. The CDR3 DNA follows: TGTGCCAGCAGCCTACTAGCGGGAAAAACCGGGGAGCTGTTTTTT. Translation gives CASSLLAGKTGELFF.

A word on this clone: Compared with germline, one end of the junction differs, possibly owing to a read error. DNA of the CDR3: TGTGCTAGCAGCTTAGGGGGACACCTAAGACCCTACGAGCAGTACTTC. It encodes CASSLGGHLRPYEQYF. This chain joins TRBV7-7 and TRBJ2-7, with D perhaps matching TRBD1 (6 bases). The CDR3 length is 16 residues. Germline lookup yields CDR1 SSHAT and CDR2 FNYEAQ (reference sequence). Drawing the rest from reference TRBV7-7 and TRBJ2-7, the complete variable domain is GAGVSQSPRYKVTKRGQDVTLRCDPISSHATLYWYQQALGQGPEFLTYFNYEAQPDKSGLPSDRFSAERPEGSISTLTIQRTEQRDSAMYRCASSLGGHLRPYEQYFGPGTRLTVT.

The chain couples TRBV28 to TRBJ2-5; 10 bases align to TRBD1. Unmatched junction bases numbered 5, after V lost 4 bases and J lost 3 bases. This CDR3 contains 15 residues. In germline, CDR1 is MDHEN, CDR2 SYDVKM. The DNA for the CDR3 is TGTGCCAGCAGTTCGCCCGGGACAGGGGAAGAGACCCAGTACTTC. It translates to CASSSPGTGEETQYF. The whole variable domain, remainder taken from reference TRBV28 and TRBJ2-5, is DVKVTQSSRYLVKRTGEKVFLECVQDMDHENMFWYRQDPGLGLRLIYFSYDVKMKEKGDIPEGYSVSREKKERFSLILESASTNQTSMYLCASSSPGTGEETQYFGPGTRLLVL.

The chain has TRBV5-1 and TRBJ2-5, with 15 positions matching TRBD2. The junction had 6 bases not matched to a gene; V was cut back by 4 bases and J by 5 bases. This CDR3 has 16 amino acids. Germline values: CDR1 SGHRS, CDR2 YFSETQ. CDR3 sequence reads: CASSQGLAGGGETQYF. The CDR3 DNA reads TGCGCCAGCAGCCAAGGACTAGCGGGAGGGGGGGAGACCCAGTACTTC.

The gene calls are TRBV29-1 and TRBJ1-1, with TRBD1 matching over 7 bases. Germline values: CDR1 SQVTM, CDR2 ANQGSEA. V lost 6 bases, J lost 1 base, and 5 bases stayed unmatched. This CDR3 comprises 13 residues. The DNA of the CDR3 is TGCAGCGTGGTGGGACAGACGAACACTGAAGCTTTCTTT. Residues: CSVVGQTNTEAFF.

The V call is TRBV2, the J call TRBJ2-5; D possibly corresponds to TRBD2 (6 bases). Germline V lookup: CDR1 SNHLY, CDR2 FYNNEI. This CDR3 is built from 12 residues. Deletions cut 11 bases from V and 3 bases from J, with 13 bases between. The CDR3 DNA sequence: TGTGCCCCCTCGGGAGCCGAAGAGACCCAGTACTTC. This encodes CAPSGAEETQYF.

Worth noting for this clone: An end of the junction differs from the germline gene, which may be a read error. The chain is built from TRBV6-1 and TRBJ2-7; TRBD2 is a possible D gene (5 bases). Germline V CDR1 and CDR2: MNHNS, SASEGT. The CDR3 contains 13 residues. CDR3 in amino acids: CASSEAPRAGRNF. The DNA of the CDR3 is TGTGCCAGCAGTGAAGCGCCTAGGGCGGGTAGGAACTTC.

The chain couples TRBV5-3 to TRBJ1-1, with 7 bases matching TRBD1. TRBV5-3 is recorded as an ORF, its role being uncertain. The V gene end was trimmed by 1 base and the J gene end by 0 bases; junction bases not matched to a gene: 9. The CDR3 loop spans 17 amino acids. The CDR3 DNA reads TGTGCCAGAAGCTTGACAGGGGCCCATATCTTGAACACTGAAGCTTTCTTT. Its translation: CARSLTGAHILNTEAFF.

At least ten counts were recorded for this clone. The chain links TRBV25-1 to TRBJ1-1; no firm D call. Germline CDR1 is MGHDK and CDR2 is SYGVNS. This CDR3 contains 14 residues. The germline V and J ends were trimmed by 5 bases and 1 base, with 11 bases remaining between them. The CDR3 DNA follows: TGTGCCAGCAGTTCCCTAGAGGGGAACACTGAAGCTTTCTTT. Translation: CASSSLEGNTEAFF.

The chain carries TRBV28 and TRBJ2-5; TRBD2 is a possible D gene (5 bases). V lost 8 bases and J lost 6, with 25 bases in between. Germline assignment: CDR1 MDHEN and CDR2 SYDVKM. This CDR3 contains 16 residues. This chain's CDR3 is CASRASPSYAKKTQYF. CDR3 nucleotides: TGTGCCAGCCGGGCTAGCCCCAGCTACGCAAAGAAGACCCAGTACTTC.

The rearrangement links TRBV5-5 to TRBJ2-7; 7 nucleotides line up with TRBD2. Per germline, CDR1 SGHKS and CDR2 YYEKEE (reference sequence). The CDR3 length is 17 residues. Trimming cost V 2 bases and J 4 bases; bases outside gene matches: 15. This chain's CDR3 is CASSFRFRLGGDYEQYF. In DNA form, the CDR3 reads TGTGCCAGCAGCTTCCGGTTTCGGTTGGGAGGGGATTACGAGCAGTACTTC.

The chain recombines TRBV10-2 with TRBJ1-6; a weak D match, TRBD1 (5 bases). In germline, CDR1 is WSHSY, CDR2 SAAADI. The V and J ends lost 6 bases and 5 bases respectively, with 17 bases between them. The CDR3 spans 16 residues. The CDR3 DNA reads TGCGCCAGCAGACCCTACACCGTAGGGGATAATTCACCCCTCCACTTT. Protein product: CASRPYTVGDNSPLHF.